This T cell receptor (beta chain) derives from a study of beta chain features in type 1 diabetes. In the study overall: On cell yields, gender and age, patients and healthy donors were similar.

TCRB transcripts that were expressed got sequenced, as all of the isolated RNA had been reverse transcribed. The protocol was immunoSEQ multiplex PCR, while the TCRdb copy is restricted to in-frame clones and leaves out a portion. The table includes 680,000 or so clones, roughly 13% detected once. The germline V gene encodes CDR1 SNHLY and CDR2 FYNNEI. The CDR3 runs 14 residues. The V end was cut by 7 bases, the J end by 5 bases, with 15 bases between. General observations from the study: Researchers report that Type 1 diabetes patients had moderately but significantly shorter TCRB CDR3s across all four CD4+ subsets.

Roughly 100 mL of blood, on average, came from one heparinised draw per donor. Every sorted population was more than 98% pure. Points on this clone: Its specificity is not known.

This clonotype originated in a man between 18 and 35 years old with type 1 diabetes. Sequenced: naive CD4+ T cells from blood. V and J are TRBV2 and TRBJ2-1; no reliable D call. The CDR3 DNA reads TGTGCCAGCATATCAGGCTTCGGACACAATGAGCAGTTCTTC. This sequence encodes CASISGFGHNEQFF.